The present T cell receptor beta chain was sequenced within a study of T cells in Graves' hyperthyroidism and ophthalmopathy. General observations from the study: It was a median around 6 months before onset that the model predicted ophthalmopathy.

PBMCs stemmed from about 9.5 ml fresh peripheral blood. Using RNA transcripts as the source, TCR beta CDR3 regions were amplified. Carried out on the TCR CDR3, a first-round RT-PCR used the HTBI primer set. TCRdb reanalysed the multiplex PCR reads using MiXCR and keeps one entry per CDR3 protein. The repertoire holds around 250,000 distinct CDR3 sequences, 13% to 15% seen once, with about 14% in the top ten. Germline assignment: CDR1 ENHRY and CDR2 SYGVKD. CDR3 length equals 15 residues. The trim removed 7 bases at V and 10 bases at J, leaving 11 bases unmatched. This clonotype was picked up many times. Its matching antigen is unknown.

Material: blood. The clonotype comes from a woman between 40 and 55 years old with Graves' hyperthyroidism that later progressed to Graves' ophthalmopathy. V is TRBV10-3 and J is TRBJ1-6, with TRBD1 matching 9 bases. The CDR3 loop reads CAINERGQGFSPLHF. CDR3 nucleotide sequence: TGTGCCATCAACGAAAGGGGACAGGGTTTCTCACCCCTCCACTTT.